This T cell receptor (beta chain) was sequenced in a study of T cell repertoires in cytomegalovirus infection. Study outcomes and limitations: Ex vivo, HLA-C-restricted CMV-specific TCR beta clonotypes prevailed over the rest of the response.

TCRdb re-called the reads through MiXCR, storing one row per CDR3 protein. The table has over 300,000 distinct CDR3 sequences, under 20% seen once. In the case of this clonotype: The antigen is unknown. Mismatch with germline at one junction end may stem from a read error.

The germline V gene has CDR1 MGHRA and CDR2 YSYEKL. The CDR3 is 16 residues long. The sequenced sample was PBMCs. The TCR comes from a human donor in good health (CMV status not recorded). Some clones in this sample may be carry-over from other donors' samples. The gene calls are TRBV4-1 and TRBJ2-3, with TRBD2 identical over 8 bases. CDR3 protein: CASSQEYGGAADTQYF. In nucleotides, the CDR3 is TGTGCCAGCAGCCAAGAATACGGGGGGGCCGCAGATACGCAGTATTTT.